The 31 T cell receptor beta chains in this list originate from one sample, sequenced in a study of T cells in women clearing cervical HPV infection. Using immunoSEQ multiplex PCR, the repertoire was profiled, and TCRdb retains in-frame clones only, with some absent. This sample's table reports fewer than 50,000 clones. Material for sequencing was blood buffy coat. The source of these receptors is a woman aged 18 to 75 with a cervical HPV16 infection that either progressed to CIN3+ or cleared (not recorded which).

The CDR3 sequence is CAISDRAGTGELFF. The covered CDR3 bases are TGTGCCATCAGTGACAGGGCAGGCACCGGGGAG. The chain couples TRBV10-3 to TRBJ2-2; tentatively, D is TRBD1 (5 bases). The read stops 3 residues short of the end of the CDR3; the missing end is completed from the germline J gene. V gave up 3 bases and J gave up 4 bases, with 9 bases separating them. Per the germline V gene, CDR1 is ENHRY and CDR2 is SYGVKD. The CDR3 is 14 amino acids.

On this clone: The DNA ends 3 residues before the CDR3 does, and the rest of the CDR3 is filled in from the germline J gene. The chain carries TRBV20-1 and TRBJ1-6; D is possibly TRBD1 (5 bases). Germline V lookup: CDR1 DFQATT, CDR2 SNEGSKA (reference sequence). Between the trimmed V and J ends, which lost 0 bases and 10 bases, there was a span of 22 bases. The CDR3 loop spans 17 amino acids. The chain's CDR3 is CSARDQNSGGLRSPLHF. The sequenced part of the CDR3 DNA is TGCAGTGCTAGAGACCAAAACTCGGGGGGACTGCGATCACCC.

Comment on this clone: The read ends 3 residues early relative to the CDR3; the germline J gene fills the gap. This sequence joins TRBV5-1 and TRBJ2-3; a weak D match, TRBD2 (6 bases). Between the trimmed V and J ends, which lost 2 bases and 5 bases, there was a span of 15 bases. Per germline, CDR1 SGHRS and CDR2 YFSETQ. CDR3 length equals 15 residues. CDR3 DNA (partial): TGCGCCAGCAGCTTTGGTCAGGGAGGTGTAGATACG. This codes for CASSFGQGGVDT. The whole CDR3 region reads CASSFGQGGVDTQYF.

Points on this clone: The read ends 3 residues shy of where the CDR3 ends; the end is completed using the germline J gene. The chain has TRBV5-4 and TRBJ2-5; TRBD1 agrees at 7 bases. The junction had 1 base not matched to a gene; V was cut back by 1 base and J by 4 bases. Germline CDR1 is SGHNT and CDR2 is YYREEE (reference sequence). The CDR3 runs 13 residues. CDR3 protein: CASSLQGVETQYF. The sequenced CDR3 bases are TGTGCCAGCAGCTTGCAGGGGGTAGAGACC.

Remarks on this clone: Read sequence stops 3 residues before the CDR3 end, and the germline J gene provides the missing end. This rearrangement joins TRBV7-2 to TRBJ2-1; D perhaps matches TRBD2 (6 bases). The CDR3 is 13 residues long. Between the trimmed V and J ends, which lost 5 bases and 9 bases, there was a span of 14 bases. CDR1 is SGHTA, CDR2 FQGNSA, per germline. The CDR3 loop is CASSPVGGLEQFF. CDR3 DNA (partial): TGTGCCAGCAGCCCGGTCGGGGGTCTTGAG. The complete variable domain, with remaining parts taken from reference TRBV7-2 and TRBJ2-1, reads GAGVSQSPSNKVTEKGKDVELRCDPISGHTALYWYRQSLGQGLEFLIYFQGNSAPDKSGLPSDRFSAERTGGSVSTLTIQRTQQEDSAVYLCASSPVGGLEQFFGPGTRLTVL.

In the case of this clone: The CDR3 extends 3 residues past the end of the read, so its final part is completed from the germline J gene. This chain uses TRBV11-1 with TRBJ2-7, with 10 bases identical to TRBD2. In germline, CDR1 is SGHAT, CDR2 FQDESV (reference sequence). V shed 3 bases, J shed 5 bases, and the junction held 7 bases outside the gene matches. This CDR3 is 15 amino acids long. The part of the CDR3 DNA that was read is TGTGCCAGCAGCTTGACCCTAGCGGGAGCTAACGAG. This encodes CASSLTLAGANE. The complete CDR3 protein is CASSLTLAGANEQYF.

Points on this clone: The read falls 3 residues short of the CDR3 end, and the missing part is taken from the germline J gene. The V call is TRBV19, the J call TRBJ2-4; 7 nucleotides align to TRBD2. Germline V gene sequence: CDR1 LNHDA, CDR2 SQIVND (reference sequence). The CDR3 runs to 18 residues. Trimming cost V 5 bases and J 6 bases; bases outside gene matches: 19. Incomplete CDR3 DNA: TGTGCCAGTAGTGTCACCCCGGCCCCCTGGGGGGGGAGAAACATT. Translated: CASSVTPAPWGGRNI. The whole CDR3 protein is CASSVTPAPWGGRNIQYF.

Turning to this clone: The missing CDR3 end, 3 residues past where the read stops, is filled in from the germline J gene. V is TRBV2 and J is TRBJ2-2; D not resolved. The ends were cut back, 4 bases at V and 6 bases at J, with 12 bases in the middle. Germline loops: CDR1 SNHLY, CDR2 FYNNEI. The CDR3 sequence is 14 residues long. This CDR3 reads CASSVSSQAGELFF. Incomplete CDR3 DNA: TGTGCCAGCAGTGTATCGTCCCAGGCCGGGGAG.

As concerns this clone: Read data end 3 residues before the CDR3 end; the end is taken from the germline J gene. The J gene is TRBJ2-5, the V gene TRBV20-1; TRBD1 is a possible D gene (6 bases). V lost 3 bases to trimming and J lost 5 bases, with 16 bases between them. This CDR3 spans 14 amino acids. CDR1 is DFQATT and CDR2 is SNEGSKA in the germline V gene (reference sequence). CDR3 amino acids: CSASAAGARETQYF. The covered CDR3 bases are TGCAGTGCTAGTGCTGCAGGGGCGCGGGAGACC.

Concerning this clone: The CDR3 goes on 3 residues after the read ends, and that part is filled in from the germline J gene. This rearrangement joins TRBV5-6 to TRBJ2-1; D gene unclear. There are 15 residues in the CDR3. The V gene lost 0 bases and the J gene lost 7 bases, with 14 bases spanning the gap. The germline gives CDR1 SGHDT, CDR2 YYEEEE. The CDR3 sequence is CASSLADPQRNEQFF. Partial CDR3 DNA: TGTGCCAGCAGCTTGGCCGATCCTCAGAGGAATGAG.

The CDR3 here is CSARAGGGNQPQHF. The CDR3 bases that were read are TGCAGTGCTAGAGCTGGGGGGGGCAATCAGCCC. This chain connects TRBV20-1 to TRBJ1-5, with D possibly TRBD1 on 5 matching bases. The CDR3 end is not reached by the read, which stops 3 residues before it; the germline J gene fills it in. In germline, CDR1 is DFQATT, CDR2 SNEGSKA (reference sequence). The ends were cut back, 1 base at V and 2 bases at J, with 9 bases in the middle. This CDR3 has 14 residues.

Turning to this clone: The read ends 3 residues shy of where the CDR3 ends; the end is completed using the germline J gene. V gene TRBV19 combines with J gene TRBJ1-3; tentatively, D is TRBD1 (5 bases). The CDR3 contains 16 residues. The V gene lost 1 base and the J gene lost 3 bases, with 13 bases spanning the gap. The germline V gene encodes CDR1 LNHDA and CDR2 SQIVND (reference sequence). CDR3 region: CASSIATWTSGNTIYF. The DNA read from the CDR3 is TGTGCCAGTAGTATAGCTACTTGGACAAGTGGAAACACC.

The CDR3 loop is CAWSEKNIQYF. CDR3 bases read: TGTGCCTGGTCAGAAAAAAACATT. The chain links TRBV30 to TRBJ2-4; D call uncertain. The observed sequence ends 3 residues before the CDR3 terminus, with the missing tail filled in from the germline J gene. Trimming cost V 5 bases and J 4 bases, with 6 bases left between them. The CDR3 loop spans 11 amino acids. The V gene's germline CDR1 is GTSNPN and CDR2 SVGIG (reference sequence).

As for this clone: The read terminates 3 residues before the CDR3 end, so the remaining end is supplied by the germline J gene. This chain links TRBV9 with TRBJ2-5; 11 bases line up with TRBD2. The V segment lost 0 bases and the J segment 2 bases; nucleotides outside the gene matches: 6. Germline loops: CDR1 SGDLS, CDR2 YYNGEE. The CDR3 covers 17 residues. CDR3 DNA, as far as it was read: TGTGCCAGCAGCGTAGAACCGACTAGCGGGGAACAAGAGACC. Protein: CASSVEPTSGEQET. The whole CDR3 sequence reads CASSVEPTSGEQETQYF. Full variable domain (rest looked up from reference TRBV9 and TRBJ2-5): DSGVTQTPKHLITATGQRVTLRCSPRSGDLSVYWYQQSLDQGLQFLIQYYNGEERAKGNILERFSAQQFPDLHSELNLSSLELGDSALYFCASSVEPTSGEQETQYFGPGTRLLVL.

Comment on this clone: The read comes to an end 3 residues before the CDR3 does, leaving the germline J gene to fill in the end. V usage is TRBV7-3 and J usage is TRBJ2-5; a possible D gene is TRBD2 (7 bases). CDR1 is SGHTA and CDR2 is FQGTGA in the germline V gene. The germline V and J ends were trimmed by 4 bases and 4 bases, with 13 bases remaining between them. The CDR3 extends over 14 amino acids. The covered CDR3 bases are TGTGCCAGCAGCTCCCGGGGGGCGAGAGAGACC. This gives the protein CASSSRGARET. The whole CDR3 reads CASSSRGARETQYF.

As for this clone: The CDR3 goes on 3 residues after the read ends, and that part is filled in from the germline J gene. The genes are TRBV18 and TRBJ1-1; D gene ambiguous. The CDR3 length is 15 residues. The germline CDR1 and CDR2 sequences are KGHSH and LQKENI. The CDR3 spells CASSPPIQRASEAFF. The DNA read from the CDR3 is TGTGCCAGCTCACCACCTATACAAAGAGCGAGCGAG.

About this clone: The missing CDR3 end, 3 residues past where the read stops, is filled in from the germline J gene. The rearrangement links TRBV11-3 to TRBJ1-1, with D unclear. The CDR3 extends over 13 amino acids. CDR1 and CDR2 from the germline V gene are SGHNT and YENEEA. V lost 4 bases, J lost 4 bases, and 10 bases lay in between. Here the CDR3 reads CASSSLFRTEAFF. CDR3 bases read: TGTGCCAGCAGCTCCCTGTTTCGCACTGAA.

On this clone: From the germline J gene comes the end of the CDR3, since the read stops 3 residues before it. The chain links TRBV7-7 to TRBJ1-1; 7 nucleotides agree with TRBD1. V was clipped by 6 bases and J by 6 bases; unmatched bases: 7. CDR3 length equals 13 residues. Germline V gene lookup returns CDR1 SSHAT and CDR2 FNYEAQ (reference sequence). The part of the CDR3 DNA that was read is TGTGCCAGCAGACGGGACAGTGAGTCTGAA. Amino acid sequence: CASRRDSESE. From start to end, the CDR3 is CASRRDSESEAFF.

CDR3 DNA, as far as it was read: TGTGCCTGGATGGGCTCGAGGGGCGAG. Translating gives CAWMGSRGE. The full CDR3 protein reads CAWMGSRGEQYF. The chain couples TRBV30 to TRBJ2-7; D tentatively fits TRBD1 or TRBD2 (5 bases each). The CDR3 end is not reached by the read, which stops 3 residues before it; the germline J gene fills it in. Germline V gene lookup returns CDR1 GTSNPN and CDR2 SVGIG (reference sequence). The CDR3 runs to 12 residues. The germline V and J ends were trimmed by 4 bases and 6 bases, with 13 bases remaining between them.

Incomplete CDR3 DNA: TGTGCCAGCACTACAGGGTACGGGGAG. It encodes CASTTGYGE. The whole CDR3 protein is CASTTGYGELFF. The rearrangement uses TRBV2 and TRBJ2-2; D possibly corresponds to TRBD1 (6 bases). The CDR3 end lies 3 residues beyond the end of the read and is filled in from the germline J gene. V was cut by 7 bases and J by 7 bases, with 10 bases left in between. The CDR3 runs 12 residues. CDR1 is SNHLY and CDR2 is FYNNEI in the germline V gene. The full variable domain, completed using reference TRBV2 and TRBJ2-2, is EPEVTQTPSHQVTQMGQEVILRCVPISNHLYFYWYRQILGQKVEFLVSFYNNEISEKSEIFDDQFSVERPDGSNFTLKIRSTKLEDSAMYFCASTTGYGELFFGEGSRLTVL.

About this clone itself: The read terminates 3 residues ahead of where the CDR3 ends, so the germline J gene completes it. The V and J genes are TRBV7-2 and TRBJ1-4, with D maybe TRBD1 (6 bases). The germline V gene has CDR1 SGHTA and CDR2 FQGNSA. The CDR3 loop spans 14 amino acids. The CDR3 loop is CASSFRDKGSPLFF. The covered CDR3 bases are TGTGCCAGCAGCTTCCGGGACAAGGGTTCACCA.

With regard to this clone: The read comes to an end 3 residues before the CDR3 does, leaving the germline J gene to fill in the end. The J gene is TRBJ2-5, the V gene TRBV16; no reliable D call. Trimming took 1 base from V and 7 from J, leaving 4 bases between them. The germline CDR1 and CDR2 sequences are KGHSY and FQNENV. CDR3 length: 11 residues. The CDR3 loop is CASSQYGTQYF. CDR3 DNA, as far as it was read: TGTGCCAGCAGCCAATACGGGACC.

On this clone: The read ends 3 residues early relative to the CDR3; the germline J gene fills the gap. The V gene is TRBV19, the J gene TRBJ2-7; TRBD2 agrees at 7 bases. The germline gives CDR1 LNHDA, CDR2 SQIVND (reference sequence). CDR3 length equals 13 residues. J lost 3 bases, V lost 6 bases, and 5 bases had no gene match. CDR3 region: CASSGGSVYEQYF. Partial CDR3 DNA: TGTGCCAGTAGCGGGGGGTCCGTCTACGAG.

With regard to this clone: The read gets to within 3 residues of the CDR3 end, and the germline J gene fills in the rest. This sequence joins TRBV30 and TRBJ2-7, with 7 bases identical to TRBD1. The trim removed 3 bases at V and 3 bases at J, leaving 2 bases unmatched. Germline CDR1 GTSNPN, CDR2 SVGIG (reference sequence). CDR3 length: 12 amino acids. CDR3: CAWRDRVYEQYF. The CDR3 DNA, read in part, is TGTGCCTGGAGAGACAGGGTCTACGAG.

Worth noting for this clone: The CDR3 end falls 3 residues outside the read, so it is completed with the germline J gene. J is TRBJ2-6 and V is TRBV19; D unresolved. Trimming shortened V by 4 bases and J by 0 bases, and 4 bases separated the two germline ends. The CDR3 sequence is 14 residues long. Germline V gives CDR1 LNHDA, CDR2 SQIVND (reference sequence). The DNA read from the CDR3 is TGTGCCAGTAGTAAGCGCTCTGGGGCCAACGTC. This gives the protein CASSKRSGANV. The entire CDR3 sequence reads CASSKRSGANVLTF.

On this clone itself: The DNA ends 3 residues before the CDR3 does, and the rest of the CDR3 is filled in from the germline J gene. This chain links TRBV11-3 with TRBJ2-3, with 7 bases fitting TRBD2. Germline lookup yields CDR1 SGHNT and CDR2 YENEEA. V lost 5 bases, J lost 2 bases, and 7 bases stayed unmatched. This CDR3 is 15 amino acids long. This CDR3 is CASSPRRDYTDTQYF. The DNA read from the CDR3 is TGTGCCAGCAGCCCTAGACGGGACTACACAGATACG.

In regard to this clone: The CDR3 end falls 3 residues outside the read, so it is completed with the germline J gene. The rearrangement uses TRBV14 and TRBJ2-3; D unresolved. The germline CDR1 and CDR2 sequences are SGHDN and FVKESK. There are 18 residues in the CDR3. V lost 1 base and J 2 bases, leaving 19 bases between the germline ends. The sequenced part of the CDR3 DNA is TGTGCCAGCAGCCAAGCCCCCTCGTCCCTCCTACCCACAGATACG. It is translated as CASSQAPSSLLPTDT. The whole CDR3 is CASSQAPSSLLPTDTQYF.

A note on this clone: The read ends 3 residues early relative to the CDR3; the germline J gene fills the gap. The rearrangement joins TRBV7-2 to TRBJ2-3; 7 nucleotides align to TRBD2. This CDR3 region has 14 residues. The junction had 2 bases not matched to a gene; V was cut back by 0 bases and J by 5 bases. CDR1 is SGHTA, CDR2 FQGNSA, per germline. Incomplete CDR3 DNA: TGTGCCAGCAGCTTAGCGGGAGGGGAAGATACG. Its translation: CASSLAGGEDT. The full CDR3 protein reads CASSLAGGEDTQYF.

About this clone: The CDR3 end is not reached by the read, which stops 3 residues before it; the germline J gene fills it in. The chain combines TRBV6-2 or TRBV6-3 with TRBJ1-5, with 7 bases that match TRBD1. Germline CDR1 reads MNHEY; CDR2 reads SVGEGT. J was trimmed by 2 bases and V by 5 bases; bases with no gene match: 9. The CDR3 covers 16 residues. This chain's CDR3 is CASSPKDRSGNQPQHF. CDR3 bases read: TGTGCCAGCAGTCCAAAGGACAGGAGTGGCAATCAGCCC.

Turning to this clone: Coverage ceases 3 residues before the CDR3 finishes, and the germline J gene fills in the end. The gene calls are TRBV7-6 and TRBJ2-3; D is unresolved. This CDR3 is 14 amino acids long. CDR1 and CDR2 (germline): SGHVS, FNYEAQ. CDR3 residues: CASSLLQNQETQYF. The CDR3 DNA, read in part, is TGTGCCAGCAGCTTACTACAGAACCAAGAGACG.

Of note for this clone: The CDR3 extends 3 residues past the end of the read, so its final part is completed from the germline J gene. The chain uses TRBV2 and TRBJ2-1; 11 bases fit TRBD2. In germline, CDR1 is SNHLY, CDR2 FYNNEI. The CDR3 has 15 residues. V shed 4 bases and J 8 bases; nucleotides not matched to a gene: 7. The sequenced CDR3 bases are TGTGCCAGCAGTGGATTAGCGGGGGGGTTGGATGAG. Its translation: CASSGLAGGLDE. The complete CDR3 sequence is CASSGLAGGLDEQFF. The whole variable domain, remainder taken from reference TRBV2 and TRBJ2-1, is EPEVTQTPSHQVTQMGQEVILRCVPISNHLYFYWYRQILGQKVEFLVSFYNNEISEKSEIFDDQFSVERPDGSNFTLKIRSTKLEDSAMYFCASSGLAGGLDEQFFGPGTRLTVL.